One and the same sample provided the 20 T cell receptor beta chains below, sequenced in a study of T-cell reconstitution after alpha-beta-depleted transplantation in children. Unique molecular identifiers tagged the TCRbeta library. TCRdb independently ran MiXCR on the PCR reads; one entry per CDR3 protein. The sample lists about 610,000 distinct CDR3 sequences, about 11% occurring once. This material consisted of PBMCs from the stem cell graft donor, taken from the stem cell graft. These receptors originate from a human donor who donated a stem cell graft to a child with acute myeloid leukemia.

This clonotype was seen only a few times. The V and J genes are TRBV15 and TRBJ2-6; D is possibly TRBD1 (7 bases). This CDR3 is built from 17 residues. V dropped 1 base and J dropped 4 bases, with 14 bases sitting between them. The V gene's germline CDR1 is LNHNV and CDR2 YYDKDF (reference sequence). The CDR3 DNA reads as TGTGCCACCAGCAGAGCCAGGGGGGTAGCCGGGGCCAACGTCCTGACTTTC. It codes for CATSRARGVAGANVLTF.

This clonotype was found many times. The V call is TRBV27, the J call TRBJ1-1; D is unclear. Between the trimmed V and J ends, which lost 2 bases and 2 bases, there was a span of 12 bases. The CDR3 is made up of 15 amino acids. CDR1 is MNHEY and CDR2 is SMNVEV in the germline V gene (reference sequence). DNA of the CDR3: TGTGCCAGCAGTTTAGTCGGGCAAATTAACACTGAAGCTTTCTTT. Translation gives CASSLVGQINTEAFF.

This clonotype was recorded many times. The rearrangement uses TRBV20-1 and TRBJ2-3; no firm D call. This CDR3 is 15 amino acids long. The ends were cut back, 3 bases at V and 0 bases at J, with 13 bases in the middle. Germline-derived CDR1 and CDR2 are DFQATT and SNEGSKA (reference sequence). CDR3 DNA: TGCAGTGCTAGTTTTCCTGAATCTAGCACAGATACGCAGTATTTT. It specifies CSASFPESSTDTQYF.

This chain connects TRBV14 to TRBJ2-4; 8 bases are a match to TRBD2. The CDR3 is made up of 16 amino acids. Trimming at V came to 0 bases and at J to 2 bases, leaving 3 bases not matched to a gene. Per the germline V gene, CDR1 is SGHDN and CDR2 is FVKESK. In nucleotides, the CDR3 is TGTGCCAGCAGCCAAGAACCGGGGGGGACCAAAAACATTCAGTACTTC. Translation gives CASSQEPGGTKNIQYF.

The gene calls are TRBV20-1 and TRBJ2-3; 9 positions agree with TRBD1. V lost 1 base and J lost 9; bases outside the gene matches: 5. CDR1 is DFQATT, CDR2 SNEGSKA, per germline (reference sequence). This CDR3 has 13 amino acids. This CDR3 reads CSARVGTGSTQYF. In nucleotides, the CDR3 is TGCAGTGCTAGAGTTGGGACAGGGAGCACGCAGTATTTT.

The chain recombines TRBV20-1 with TRBJ2-7; D is perhaps TRBD1 or TRBD2 (6 bases each). The CDR3 length is 15 residues. With 3 bases removed from V and 1 base from J, the gap between germline ends came to 16 bases. CDR1 and CDR2 from the germline V gene are DFQATT and SNEGSKA (reference sequence). The CDR3 DNA reads TGCAGTGCTAGGGACTACACAGGGATGTCCTACGAGCAGTACTTC. Residues: CSARDYTGMSYEQYF.

There are a few counts of this clonotype. CDR3 protein: CASSQGGYTF. The CDR3, as DNA: TGTGCCAGCAGCCAAGGGGGCTACACCTTC. The chain links TRBV6-6 to TRBJ1-2; D gene unclear. The V end lost 6 bases, the J end lost 8 bases, and 7 bases lay between the germline ends. CDR1 MNHNY and CDR2 SVGAGI come from the germline V gene (reference sequence). The CDR3 is 10 residues long.

This clonotype was seen ten or more times. This rearrangement joins TRBV24-1 to TRBJ2-3; weak D call: TRBD2 (5 bases). The CDR3 covers 15 residues. Germline V lookup: CDR1 KGHDR, CDR2 SFDVKD. Trimming pared 4 bases from V and 2 bases from J, leaving 12 bases between. CDR3 sequence reads: CATSDQEAFTDTQYF. DNA for the CDR3: TGTGCCACCAGTGACCAGGAGGCCTTCACAGATACGCAGTATTTT.

This clonotype was counted at least ten times. The chain uses TRBV28 and TRBJ2-7; 8 nucleotides align to TRBD1. V shed 6 bases and J 9 bases; nucleotides not matched to a gene: 13. This CDR3 spans 14 amino acids. In germline, CDR1 is MDHEN, CDR2 SYDVKM. DNA for the CDR3: TGTGCCAGCAGAACCACAGGGGGGCCATCTCGGCAGTACTTC. Protein sequence: CASRTTGGPSRQYF.

The sample holds many counts of this clonotype. The V call is TRBV9, the J call TRBJ2-5; TRBD2 matches 9 bases. The CDR3 extends over 16 amino acids. V lost 4 bases to trimming and J lost 2 bases; unmatched junction nucleotides: 9. Germline V CDR1 and CDR2: SGDLS, YYNGEE. CDR3 loop: CASSTRLAGGQETQYF. The DNA of the CDR3 is TGTGCCAGCAGCACTCGACTGGCGGGAGGGCAAGAGACCCAGTACTTC.

The sample holds a few counts of this clonotype. The chain couples TRBV6-1 to TRBJ2-1; 8 bases map to TRBD2. CDR1 is MNHNS and CDR2 is SASEGT in the germline V gene. The CDR3 has 15 amino acids. V trimming: 6 bases; J trimming: 6 bases; junction bases outside the gene matches: 10. In nucleotides, the CDR3 is TGTGCCAGCAGCCGATTAGCGGGATTCAGCAATGAGCAGTTCTTC. Protein: CASSRLAGFSNEQFF.

This clonotype has a count of ten or more. The chain recombines TRBV10-3 with TRBJ2-7; D tentatively reads TRBD1 or TRBD2 (7 bases each). Looked up from germline, CDR1 is ENHRY and CDR2 is SYGVKD. The CDR3 contains 15 residues. The ends were cut back, 4 bases at V and 0 bases at J, with 13 bases in the middle. The CDR3 reads CAISGQGGSSYEQYF. CDR3 nucleotides: TGTGCCATCAGTGGCCAGGGGGGGAGCTCCTACGAGCAGTACTTC.

This rearrangement joins TRBV5-1 to TRBJ2-3; D remains ambiguous. CDR1 is SGHRS, CDR2 YFSETQ, per germline. This CDR3 spans 14 amino acids. V lost 0 bases and J 2 bases, leaving 7 bases between the germline ends. The CDR3 reads CASSLAPFTDTQYF. The CDR3 nucleotides read TGCGCCAGCAGCTTGGCCCCCTTCACAGATACGCAGTATTTT.

The chain uses TRBV28 and TRBJ2-1, with 14 positions matching TRBD2. With 7 bases clipped from V and 8 bases from J, the junction kept 1 base outside the gene matches. CDR3 size: 13 residues. The germline V gene encodes CDR1 MDHEN and CDR2 SYDVKM. CDR3 nucleotides: TGTGCCAGCACGGGACTAGCGGGAGATGAGCAGTTCTTC. Its protein is CASTGLAGDEQFF.

This clonotype was found many times. The chain employs TRBV6-5 and TRBJ2-7; maybe TRBD2 (5 bases). The CDR3 has 13 residues. Trimming cost V 5 bases and J 6 bases, with 14 bases left between them. Germline V gene data show CDR1 as MNHEY and CDR2 as SVGAGI. As DNA, the CDR3 is TGTGCCAGCAGTCGCTCAAAGGAGGTCGAGCAGTACTTC. This translates into CASSRSKEVEQYF.

At least ten counts were recorded for this clonotype. The chain recombines TRBV30 with TRBJ2-4; 10 nucleotides match TRBD2. The CDR3 has 17 residues. Germline V gene data show CDR1 as GTSNPN and CDR2 as SVGIG (reference sequence). V lost 0 bases to trimming and J lost 3 bases; unmatched junction nucleotides: 8. CDR3 in amino acids: CAWSVPPSGSDKNIQYF. In nucleotides, the CDR3 is TGTGCCTGGAGTGTACCCCCTAGCGGGAGTGACAAAAACATTCAGTACTTC.

The sample holds many counts of this clonotype. The gene calls are TRBV5-1 and TRBJ2-6; D possibly corresponds to TRBD1 (6 bases). V was clipped by 3 bases and J by 0 bases, with 16 bases between them. This CDR3 is built from 18 residues. Germline CDR1 is SGHRS and CDR2 is YFSETQ. CDR3 protein: CASSSPPTGISGANVLTF. As DNA, the CDR3 is TGCGCCAGCAGCTCTCCGCCCACAGGGATCTCTGGGGCCAACGTCCTGACTTTC. Full variable domain (rest looked up from reference TRBV5-1 and TRBJ2-6): KAGVTQTPRYLIKTRGQQVTLSCSPISGHRSVSWYQQTPGQGLQFLFEYFSETQRNKGNFPGRFSGRQFSNSRSEMNVSTLELGDSALYLCASSSPPTGISGANVLTFGAGSRLTVL.

The V call is TRBV29-1, the J call TRBJ2-7, with TRBD1 matching over 8 bases. Per germline, CDR1 SQVTM and CDR2 ANQGSEA. Trimming at V came to 6 bases and at J to 4 bases, leaving 17 bases not matched to a gene. This CDR3 spans 16 amino acids. The CDR3 sequence is CSVDRDPILSPYEQYF. The CDR3 DNA sequence: TGCAGCGTGGACAGGGATCCCATACTCTCACCTTACGAGCAGTACTTC.

The chain recombines TRBV5-6 with TRBJ1-2; a weak D match, TRBD1 (5 bases). Germline V gene data show CDR1 as SGHDT and CDR2 as YYEEEE. V gave up 3 bases and J gave up 4 bases, with 13 bases separating them. This CDR3 is built from 14 residues. Written as DNA, the CDR3 is TGTGCCAGCAGCTCCTTGGTGGGACCCTATGGCTACACCTTC. Its translation: CASSSLVGPYGYTF.

In this sample, this clonotype turned up a few times. The chain is built from TRBV18 and TRBJ1-4; D is unclear. The CDR3 is made up of 14 amino acids. Germline V gene data show CDR1 as KGHSH and CDR2 as LQKENI. Trimming pared 3 bases from V and 8 bases from J, leaving 13 bases between. This CDR3 reads CASSPVVAEEKLFF. The CDR3 nucleotides read TGTGCCAGCTCACCGGTGGTGGCCGAGGAAAAACTGTTTTTT.